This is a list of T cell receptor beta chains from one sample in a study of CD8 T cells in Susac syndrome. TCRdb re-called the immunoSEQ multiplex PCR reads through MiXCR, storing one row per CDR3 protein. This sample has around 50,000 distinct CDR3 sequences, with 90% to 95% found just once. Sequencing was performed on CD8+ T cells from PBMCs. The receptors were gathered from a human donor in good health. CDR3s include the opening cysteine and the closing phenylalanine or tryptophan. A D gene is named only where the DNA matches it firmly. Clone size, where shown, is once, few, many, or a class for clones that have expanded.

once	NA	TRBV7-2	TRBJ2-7	CASIHSDPGPYEQYF	TGTGCCAGCATCCATAGCGACCCAGGACCGTACGAGCAGTACTTC
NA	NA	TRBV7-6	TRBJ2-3	CASSSPTQGKDTQYF	TGTGCCAGCAGCTCTCCAACCCAGGGGAAAGATACGCAGTATTTT
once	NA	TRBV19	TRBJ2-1	CASSPHGLTGGQFF	TGTGCCAGTAGTCCCCATGGACTGACCGGGGGGCAGTTCTTC
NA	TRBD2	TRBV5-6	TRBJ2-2	CASSFGTSGAPVGELFF	TGTGCCAGCAGCTTTGGGACTAGCGGGGCCCCCGTCGGGGAGCTGTTTTTT
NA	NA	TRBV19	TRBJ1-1	CASRWTDEAFF	TGTGCCAGTAGATGGACAGACGAAGCTTTCTTT
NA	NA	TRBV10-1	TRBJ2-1	CASSAGLPPNEQFF	TGCGCCAGCAGTGCGGGGCTCCCCCCGAATGAGCAGTTCTTC
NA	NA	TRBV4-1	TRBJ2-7	CASSQRDSNEQYF	TGCGCCAGCAGTCAACGGGACTCTAACGAGCAGTACTTC
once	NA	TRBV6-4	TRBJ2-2	CASSDTDTGELFF	TGTGCCAGCAGTGACACGGACACCGGGGAGCTGTTTTTT
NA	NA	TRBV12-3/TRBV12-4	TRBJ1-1	CASSFFGGNLEAFF	TGTGCCAGCAGTTTTTTTGGAGGTAACCTTGAAGCTTTCTTT
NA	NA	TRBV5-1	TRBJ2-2	CASSLVGGRTGELFF	TGCGCCAGCAGCTTGGTCGGGGGGCGAACCGGGGAGCTGTTTTTT